Each of the 15 T cell receptor beta chains below was sequenced from the same sample in a study of tumor-infiltrating lymphocytes in localized non-small cell lung cancer. This table comes from immunoSEQ multiplex PCR, and its TCRdb copy is limited to in-frame clones, with some not included. The table records thousands of clones, 74% of them present only once. Input material: uninvolved lung tissue not adjacent to the tumor. Every receptor here comes from a human donor with non-small cell lung cancer.

The chain couples TRBV27 to TRBJ1-1, with a weak D call TRBD1 (5 bases). Germline lookup yields CDR1 MNHEY and CDR2 SMNVEV (reference sequence). V lost 5 bases and J lost 8, with 15 bases in between. The CDR3 totals 13 residues. CDR3: CASSLPGRPEAFF. CDR3 nucleotides: TGTGCCAGCAGTCTGCCGGGACGGCCAGAAGCTTTCTTT.

This clone was recorded a few times. V usage is TRBV19 and J usage is TRBJ1-2; D is undetermined. Germline CDR1 reads LNHDA; CDR2 reads SQIVND (reference sequence). This CDR3 is built from 16 residues. Trimming stripped 1 base from V and 5 bases from J, with 17 bases between. The CDR3 reads CASSIAGGSSRYGYTF. In nucleotides, the CDR3 is TGTGCCAGTAGTATAGCTGGCGGGAGCTCGCGATATGGCTACACCTTC. Supplemented by reference TRBV19 and TRBJ1-2, the full variable domain reads DGGITQSPKYLFRKEGQNVTLSCEQNLNHDAMYWYRQDPGQGLRLIYYSQIVNDFQKGDIAEGYSVSREKKESFPLTVTSAQKNPTAFYLCASSIAGGSSRYGYTFGSGTRLTVV.

This sequence joins TRBV5-6 and TRBJ2-6; TRBD1 aligns across 8 bases. Germline lookup yields CDR1 SGHDT and CDR2 YYEEEE. The length of the CDR3 is 16 residues. V was clipped by 6 bases and J by 3 bases; unmatched bases: 8. CDR3 nucleotide sequence: TGTGCCAGCACTTCGGACAGGGCTTATGGGGCCAACGTCCTGACTTTC. Translated, it gives CASTSDRAYGANVLTF.

This chain links TRBV30 with TRBJ1-1; possibly TRBD1 for D (5 bases). Between the trimmed V and J ends, which lost 5 bases and 7 bases, there was a span of 11 bases. Germline values: CDR1 GTSNPN, CDR2 SVGIG (reference sequence). This CDR3 comprises 11 residues. The CDR3 coding sequence is TGTGCCTGGGGGGGGTGGGGTGAAGCTTTCTTT. Translated: CAWGGWGEAFF.

A few counts support this clone. V gene TRBV5-1 combines with J gene TRBJ2-3, with 12 bases matching TRBD2. The CDR3 is made up of 14 amino acids. The V gene end was trimmed by 4 bases and the J gene end by 10 bases; junction bases not matched to a gene: 7. Germline assignment: CDR1 SGHRS and CDR2 YFSETQ. The CDR3 protein is CASSPTSGSPSQYF. For the CDR3, the DNA is TGCGCCAGCAGCCCGACTAGCGGGAGCCCATCGCAGTATTTT.

The chain links TRBV27 to TRBJ1-1; 7 positions agree with TRBD1. CDR1 is MNHEY and CDR2 is SMNVEV in the germline V gene (reference sequence). Germline trimming cut 5 bases from V and 4 bases from J; bases unmatched to any gene: 7. The CDR3 has 14 amino acids. The CDR3 protein is CASSTPGQFTEAFF. DNA for the CDR3: TGTGCCAGCAGTACTCCGGGACAGTTCACTGAAGCTTTCTTT.

The J gene is TRBJ1-5, the V gene TRBV30; weak D call: TRBD1 (6 bases). Trimming took 6 bases from V and 7 from J, leaving 16 bases between them. This CDR3 comprises 13 residues. Germline lookup yields CDR1 GTSNPN and CDR2 SVGIG (reference sequence). DNA of the CDR3: TGTGCCTGTACGTCCCAGGGGAACCAGCCCCAGCATTTT. This gives the protein CACTSQGNQPQHF. The full variable domain, completed using reference TRBV30 and TRBJ1-5, is SQTIHQWPATLVQPVGSPLSLECTVEGTSNPNLYWYRQAAGRGLQLLFYSVGIGQISSEVPQNLSASRPQDRQFILSSKKLLLSDSGFYLCACTSQGNQPQHFGDGTRLSIL.

The rearrangement joins TRBV6-1 to TRBJ1-5; 8 bases map to TRBD1. The junction had 8 bases not matched to a gene; V was cut back by 6 bases and J by 7 bases. There are 14 residues in the CDR3. The germline gives CDR1 MNHNS, CDR2 SASEGT. The CDR3 sequence: CASRDTGGGQPQHF. CDR3 DNA: TGTGCCAGCAGGGATACAGGGGGAGGACAGCCCCAGCATTTT.

The V gene is TRBV11-3, the J gene TRBJ2-2; TRBD2 matches 10 bases. Per the germline V gene, CDR1 is SGHNT and CDR2 is YENEEA. V was clipped by 8 bases and J by 4 bases; unmatched bases: 10. The CDR3 consists of 16 residues. The CDR3 nucleotides are TGTGCCAGCGTGGGGGTGCTAGCGGGAGTCACCGGGGAGCTGTTTTTT. It yields the protein CASVGVLAGVTGELFF.

This clone appeared a few times. The chain employs TRBV6-5 and TRBJ1-1; TRBD1 is a possible D gene (5 bases). V was trimmed by 2 bases and J by 9 bases, leaving 16 bases between them. Germline CDR1 and CDR2: MNHEY and SVGAGI. The CDR3 length is 14 residues. CDR3 loop: CASSYGDRTSKAFF. CDR3 DNA sequence: TGTGCCAGCAGTTACGGTGACAGAACTTCTAAAGCTTTCTTT.

This clone was found a few times. This chain joins TRBV9 and TRBJ1-5; 7 bases are shared with TRBD1. The CDR3 spans 15 residues. J gave up 4 bases and V 4 bases, and 8 bases lay outside the gene matches. Germline CDR1 and CDR2: SGDLS and YYNGEE. CDR3 sequence (DNA): TGTGCCAGCAGCCCGGGAGGGACAGAGAATCAGCCCCAGCATTTT. As protein: CASSPGGTENQPQHF.

V and J are TRBV5-1 and TRBJ2-5, with unresolved D. The CDR3 has 12 amino acids. V lost 4 bases and J lost 5, with 9 bases in between. Looked up from germline, CDR1 is SGHRS and CDR2 is YFSETQ. The CDR3 coding sequence is TGCGCCAGCAGCCCGCTCGGGGAGACCCAGTACTTC. This translates into CASSPLGETQYF.

This clone was detected only a few times. This CDR3 is CASSYTGDYGYTF. CDR3 DNA: TGTGCCAGCAGTTACACAGGGGACTATGGCTACACCTTC. This rearrangement joins TRBV6-5 to TRBJ1-2; 7 positions match TRBD1. Germline values: CDR1 MNHEY, CDR2 SVGAGI. This CDR3 is built from 13 residues. V lost 2 bases to trimming and J lost 3 bases; unmatched junction nucleotides: 0.

The chain employs TRBV11-3 and TRBJ2-5; 8 bases align to TRBD1. Per germline, CDR1 SGHNT and CDR2 YENEEA. Losses at the gene ends were 1 base for V and 1 base for J; bases not matched to a gene: 2. The CDR3 sequence is 15 residues long. CDR3 region: CASSLGTGIQETQYF. The CDR3 nucleotides are TGTGCCAGCAGCTTAGGGACAGGGATCCAAGAGACCCAGTACTTC. Using reference TRBV11-3 and TRBJ2-5 for the parts outside the CDR3, the full variable domain is EAGVVQSPRYKIIEKKQPVAFWCNPISGHNTLYWYLQNLGQGPELLIRYENEEAVDDSQLPKDRFSAERLKGVDSTLKIQPAELGDSAVYLCASSLGTGIQETQYFGPGTRLLVL.

The table lists this clone with a count of one. The chain recombines TRBV6-6 with TRBJ2-2, with 7 bases identical to TRBD1. CDR1 and CDR2 from the germline V gene are MNHNY and SVGAGI (reference sequence). J was trimmed by 3 bases and V by 6 bases; bases with no gene match: 4. This CDR3 is 14 amino acids long. The CDR3 bases are TGTGCCAGCAGCCCGGGACAGTACACCGGGGAGCTGTTTTTT. It specifies CASSPGQYTGELFF.